These 26 T cell receptor beta chains were sequenced from one sample in a study of cytomegalovirus exposure and HLA in healthy donors. PCR involved 60 Vbeta and 13 Jbeta primers. The table came from immunoSEQ multiplex PCR; TCRdb's copy has only in-frame clones and leaves some out. The sample lists about 150,000 clones, roughly four fifths occurring once. Sample: PBMCs. The receptors derive from a male donor in good health and CMV-seronegative.

The V and J genes are TRBV7-9 and TRBJ1-2, with a possible D match to TRBD1 (6 bases). V was trimmed by 5 bases and J by 3 bases, leaving 10 bases between them. Germline assignment: CDR1 SEHNR and CDR2 FQNEAQ (reference sequence). This CDR3 has 13 residues. CDR3 DNA: TGTGCCAGCAGCCCGACAGGAGACTATGGCTACACCTTC. Its protein is CASSPTGDYGYTF.

The chain uses TRBV5-1 and TRBJ2-1, with a tentative D call TRBD2 (6 bases). This CDR3 has 16 amino acids. V lost 0 bases, J lost 0 bases, and 10 bases lay in between. From germline, CDR1 is SGHRS and CDR2 YFSETQ. CDR3 sequence reads: CASSLDAGSSYNEQFF. The CDR3 nucleotides read TGCGCCAGCAGCTTGGATGCGGGGAGCTCCTACAATGAGCAGTTCTTC.

V is TRBV4-2 and J is TRBJ2-2; 8 positions agree with TRBD2. Germline trimming cut 0 bases from V and 4 bases from J; bases unmatched to any gene: 13. The CDR3 loop spans 19 amino acids. Per the germline V gene, CDR1 is LGHNA and CDR2 is YNFKEQ. The CDR3 DNA follows: TGTGCCAGCAGCCAAGATGTAACGGCGGGAGGACCGGGCACCGGGGAGCTGTTTTTT. It yields the protein CASSQDVTAGGPGTGELFF.

The chain employs TRBV27 and TRBJ2-5; TRBD1 matches at 7 bases. Germline CDR1 is MNHEY and CDR2 is SMNVEV (reference sequence). The CDR3 has 15 amino acids. V lost 2 bases, J lost 5 bases, and 8 bases stayed unmatched. CDR3 in amino acids: CASSLMTGSGETQYF. CDR3 DNA sequence: TGTGCCAGCAGTTTAATGACAGGGTCGGGGGAGACCCAGTACTTC.

The chain joins TRBV10-3 to TRBJ1-5, with D possibly matching TRBD1 (5 bases). The germline gives CDR1 ENHRY, CDR2 SYGVKD. Trimming left V 6 bases short and J 5 bases short, with 14 bases between. This CDR3 spans 14 amino acids. The CDR3 sequence is CAISPGGVDQPQHF. Here the CDR3 DNA reads TGTGCCATCAGCCCCGGGGGGGTGGATCAGCCCCAGCATTTT.

The rearrangement uses TRBV27 and TRBJ2-1, with TRBD2 as a possible D gene (7 bases). The CDR3 length is 13 residues. V was clipped by 5 bases and J by 9 bases, with 14 bases between them. The germline gives CDR1 MNHEY, CDR2 SMNVEV (reference sequence). CDR3 in amino acids: CASSQGGGFEQFF. The CDR3 DNA reads TGTGCCAGCAGTCAAGGGGGGGGATTTGAGCAGTTCTTC.

In its sample, this clone was seen a few times. The chain is built from TRBV25-1 and TRBJ2-1; D uncertain. Germline-derived CDR1 and CDR2 are MGHDK and SYGVNS. The CDR3 is 15 residues long. The V gene lost 1 base and the J gene lost 3 bases, with 10 bases spanning the gap. This CDR3 is CASSESGLFYNEQFF. CDR3 nucleotide sequence: TGTGCCAGCAGTGAATCTGGGCTCTTCTACAATGAGCAGTTCTTC.

The sample holds a few counts of this clone. The sample holds other DNA sequences that translate to the same CDR3. The rearrangement joins TRBV4-3 to TRBJ2-7, with no clear D. Germline V gene lookup returns CDR1 LGHNA and CDR2 YSLEER. The CDR3 is 16 residues long. Between the trimmed V and J ends, which lost 0 bases and 0 bases, there was a span of 12 bases. The CDR3 reads CASSQDSGSSSYEQYF. The CDR3 DNA reads as TGCGCCAGCAGCCAAGATTCCGGGTCCAGCTCCTACGAGCAGTACTTC.

The CDR3 loop is CASSFPSAGTSDSYEQYF. CDR3 in DNA: TGTGCCAGCAGTTTTCCTAGTGCCGGGACTAGCGATTCCTACGAGCAGTACTTC. The genes are TRBV28 and TRBJ2-5; 10 bases are a match to TRBD2. The J call may be mistaken, given a closer DNA end match to TRBJ2-7. The CDR3 covers 18 residues. Germline values: CDR1 MDHEN, CDR2 SYDVKM.

The chain combines TRBV7-9 with TRBJ1-4, with a tentative D call TRBD1 (6 bases). V was clipped by 6 bases and J by 5 bases, with 13 bases between them. Germline V gives CDR1 SEHNR, CDR2 FQNEAQ (reference sequence). The CDR3 consists of 14 residues. The CDR3 sequence: CASSRGHPNEKLFF. CDR3 in DNA: TGTGCCAGCAGTCGGGGACATCCCAATGAAAAACTGTTTTTT. Variable domain in full (rest from reference TRBV7-9 and TRBJ1-4): DTGVSQNPRHKITKRGQNVTFRCDPISEHNRLYWYRQTLGQGPEFLTYFQNEAQLEKSRLLSDRFSAERPKGSFSTLEIQRTEQGDSAMYLCASSRGHPNEKLFFGSGTQLSVL.

The chain uses TRBV13 and TRBJ1-2; no reliable D call. This CDR3 contains 13 residues. V dropped 4 bases and J dropped 4 bases, with 10 bases sitting between them. The germline V gene encodes CDR1 PRHDT and CDR2 FYEKMQ (reference sequence). CDR3 in amino acids: CASSYHGSYGYTF. CDR3 in DNA: TGTGCCAGCAGCTACCACGGTAGCTATGGCTACACCTTC.

The V gene is TRBV18, the J gene TRBJ2-6; 7 bases are a match to TRBD2. There are 18 residues in the CDR3. V was clipped by 1 base and J by 0 bases; unmatched bases: 6. The germline CDR1 and CDR2 sequences are KGHSH and LQKENI. Here the CDR3 DNA reads TGTGCCAGCTCACCACTCCCTAGCGGAGACTCTGGGGCCAACGTCCTGACTTTC. This encodes CASSPLPSGDSGANVLTF. The whole variable domain, filled in from reference TRBV18 and TRBJ2-6, reads NAGVMQNPRHLVRRRGQEARLRCSPMKGHSHVYWYRQLPEEGLKFMVYLQKENIIDESGMPKERFSAEFPKEGPSILRIQQVVRGDSAAYFCASSPLPSGDSGANVLTFGAGSRLTVL.

This clone was seen just once. The chain joins TRBV5-6 to TRBJ1-1, with 9 bases matching TRBD1. The germline gives CDR1 SGHDT, CDR2 YYEEEE. V gave up 4 bases and J gave up 0 bases; unmatched junction bases: 7. This CDR3 has 16 residues. The CDR3 sequence: CASSPTGGLLNTEAFF. The CDR3 coding sequence is TGTGCCAGCAGCCCAACAGGGGGCCTACTGAACACTGAAGCTTTCTTT. Complete variable domain (other parts from reference TRBV5-6 and TRBJ1-1): DAGVTQSPTHLIKTRGQQVTLRCSPKSGHDTVSWYQQALGQGPQFIFQYYEEEERQRGNFPDRFSGHQFPNYSSELNVNALLLGDSALYLCASSPTGGLLNTEAFFGQGTRLTVV.

The rearrangement uses TRBV11-2 and TRBJ2-5; TRBD1 matches at 9 bases. Trimming cost V 5 bases and J 5 bases; bases outside gene matches: 6. Germline V CDR1 and CDR2: SGHAT, FQNNGV. This CDR3 is 14 amino acids long. In nucleotides, the CDR3 is TGTGCCAGCAGCAGGGACAGGGTTGGGGAGACCCAGTACTTC. Its translation: CASSRDRVGETQYF.

This sequence joins TRBV5-5 and TRBJ2-7; tentative D call: TRBD2 (5 bases). The CDR3 is 15 amino acids. The germline CDR1 and CDR2 sequences are SGHKS and YYEKEE (reference sequence). V was pared by 4 bases and J by 7 bases, with 21 bases between. The CDR3 spells CASSLGLGSRMEQYF. As DNA, the CDR3 is TGTGCCAGCAGCCTCGGACTCGGTTCACGGATGGAGCAGTACTTC.

This clone was seen once. The chain joins TRBV5-1 to TRBJ1-2, with D possibly matching TRBD1 (5 bases). Germline V gene sequence: CDR1 SGHRS, CDR2 YFSETQ. There are 12 residues in the CDR3. V lost 3 bases, J lost 7 bases, and 10 bases lay in between. The chain's CDR3 is CASSCGGGGYTF. The CDR3 DNA follows: TGCGCCAGCAGCTGTGGGGGGGGTGGCTACACCTTC.

The gene calls are TRBV2 and TRBJ2-2; maybe TRBD2 (6 bases). Germline assignment: CDR1 SNHLY and CDR2 FYNNEI. Trimming removed 4 bases from V and 7 bases from J, with 16 bases in between. The CDR3 length is 15 residues. For the CDR3, the DNA is TGTGCCAGCAGTGTCGGGAGCCCCGTTAGCGGGGAGCTGTTTTTT. Encoded protein: CASSVGSPVSGELFF.

The CDR3 spells CASYRGGTEAFF. Here the CDR3 DNA reads TGTGCCAGCTACAGGGGAGGAACTGAAGCTTTCTTT. This chain joins TRBV6-5 and TRBJ1-1; 7 bases line up with TRBD1. With 8 bases clipped from V and 5 bases from J, the junction kept 5 bases outside the gene matches. Per germline, CDR1 MNHEY and CDR2 SVGAGI. CDR3 size: 12 residues.

The chain carries TRBV28 and TRBJ2-5, with D possibly TRBD1 on 6 matching bases. The CDR3 totals 15 residues. Trimming removed 5 bases at V and 2 bases at J, with 15 bases between. Looked up from germline, CDR1 is MDHEN and CDR2 is SYDVKM. CDR3 residues: CASSPDSIGQETQYF. In DNA, the CDR3 is TGTGCCAGCAGTCCGGACAGTATTGGACAAGAGACCCAGTACTTC.

The chain is built from TRBV9 and TRBJ1-3, with 8 bases identical to TRBD1. Germline trimming cut 2 bases from V and 0 bases from J; bases unmatched to any gene: 10. Per the germline V gene, CDR1 is SGDLS and CDR2 is YYNGEE. This CDR3 region has 18 residues. The CDR3 loop is CASSVGDRPIYSGNTIYF. CDR3 bases: TGTGCCAGCAGCGTGGGGGACAGGCCGATCTACTCTGGAAACACCATATATTTT.

Comment on this clone: The junction shows a germline mismatch at one end, possibly a read error. This chain uses TRBV27 with TRBJ1-6; D remains ambiguous. Germline CDR1 MNHEY, CDR2 SMNVEV (reference sequence). This CDR3 comprises 15 residues. Written as DNA, the CDR3 is TGTGCCAGCAGTTCCTACCCACCCCTCCGTTCACCCCTCCGCTTT. Its translation is CASSSYPPLRSPLRF.

The chain carries TRBV2 and TRBJ2-7; no reliable D call. The V and J ends lost 4 bases and 3 bases respectively, with 10 bases between them. The CDR3 runs 13 residues. Germline lookup yields CDR1 SNHLY and CDR2 FYNNEI. Here the CDR3 DNA reads TGTGCCAGCAGTGTCGGCCTAGACTACGAGCAGTACTTC. Residues: CASSVGLDYEQYF.

This clone appeared a few times. The chain joins TRBV28 to TRBJ2-3; D unresolved. This CDR3 comprises 14 residues. V was trimmed by 2 bases and J by 2 bases, leaving 8 bases between them. Germline CDR1 MDHEN, CDR2 SYDVKM. The CDR3 region is CASSLPTHTDTQYF. The CDR3 nucleotides read TGTGCCAGCAGTTTACCCACTCACACAGATACGCAGTATTTT.

The genes are TRBV7-2 and TRBJ1-1; TRBD1 is a possible D gene (6 bases). V was trimmed by 1 base and J by 4 bases, leaving 10 bases between them. The CDR3 is 14 residues long. Germline loops: CDR1 SGHTA, CDR2 FQGNSA. For the CDR3, the DNA is TGTGCCAGCAGCTTAGACAGGGAGGGCACTGAAGCTTTCTTT. This gives the protein CASSLDREGTEAFF.

V gene TRBV5-1 combines with J gene TRBJ2-3, with D possibly matching TRBD2 (6 bases). This CDR3 has 13 residues. The germline gives CDR1 SGHRS, CDR2 YFSETQ. V gave up 6 bases and J gave up 3 bases, with 11 bases separating them. This CDR3 reads CASNSGDTDTQYF. CDR3 coding DNA: TGCGCCAGCAACTCGGGGGATACAGATACGCAGTATTTT.

This sequence joins TRBV27 and TRBJ2-1; 9 bases align to TRBD2. The CDR3 runs to 18 residues. CDR1 and CDR2 from the germline V gene are MNHEY and SMNVEV (reference sequence). Unmatched junction bases numbered 9, after V lost 0 bases and J lost 3 bases. In DNA form, the CDR3 reads TGTGCCAGCAGTTTATCGTTTGGGCTAGCGGGGCGCTACAATGAGCAGTTCTTC. Its protein product is CASSLSFGLAGRYNEQFF.